This TCR beta chain stems from a study of low-dose radiotherapy and immunotherapy resistance in tumors. The wider study: Those assigned to Cohort 2 were treated with 1 Gy per fraction every two weeks (13 Gy in total over 26 weeks). Intravenous administration to patients comprised nivolumab at 240 mg every two weeks and ipilimumab at 1 mg/kg every six weeks. At a dose of 200 mg/m2, intravenous cyclophosphamide was given every two weeks, one day before radiation and immunotherapy.

This clonotype was detected ten times or more. TRAV- and TRBV-specific primers, spanning alpha and beta chains, primed first-strand cDNA. It was with a constant-region primer and a V-primer adapter that TCRs were amplified over roughly 19 PCR cycles. TCRdb itself ran the reads through MiXCR, one entry per CDR3 protein. The sample lists tens of thousands of distinct CDR3 sequences, almost 25% occurring once. Time point specified: before trial treatment. Donors, who were enrolled in a single-arm phase I dose-escalation trial, received nivolumab, ipilimumab, aspirin, low-dose cyclophosphamide and low-dose radiotherapy. Germline V CDR1 and CDR2: SNHLY, FYNNEI. V was cut by 6 bases and J by 5 bases, with 26 bases left in between. CDR3 size: 18 residues.

The origin of this receptor is a male donor with prostate cancer. The chain combines TRBV2 with TRBJ2-1; maybe TRBD2 (5 bases). The input for sequencing was PBMCs, taken before treatment. The DNA of the CDR3 is TGTGCCAGCAGGGCCCGGTGGGCCCCCTATGCCGGGGACAATGAGCAGTTCTTC. Translation gives CASRARWAPYAGDNEQFF. The entire variable domain, with the rest obtained from reference TRBV2 and TRBJ2-1, is as follows: EPEVTQTPSHQVTQMGQEVILRCVPISNHLYFYWYRQILGQKVEFLVSFYNNEISEKSEIFDDQFSVERPDGSNFTLKIRSTKLEDSAMYFCASRARWAPYAGDNEQFFGPGTRLTVL.